Described below is a single T cell receptor (beta chain) sequence and its context. Antigen unknown. The sample is drawn from a study of Ad26.COV2.S vaccination and SARS-CoV-2 variants. Study-level findings and limits: Analyses of TCR breadth and depth may have underestimated total T cell responses. Reportedly, spike-specific CD8+ and CD4+ T cell responses achieved substantial breadth once vaccination had taken place.

Specified treatment: over 15 received Ad26.COV2.S at low or high dose, single or two shots; 5 received placebo; per-sample allocation not given. Repertoires come from day 63 after the first vaccine or placebo injection. An adult aged 18-55 years in Boston served as the donor. The protocol was immunoSEQ multiplex PCR, while the TCRdb copy is restricted to in-frame clones and leaves out a portion. The table shows nearly 400,000 clones, with over 75% occurring only once. The TCR was taken from a person aged 18-60 years who received the Ad26.COV2.S COVID-19 vaccine or a placebo. Sequencing used peripheral blood, obtained in a trial of Ad26.COV2.S vaccine versus placebo.

Here the CDR3 reads CASSPGPSYNSPLHF. CDR3 in DNA: TGTGCCAGCTCACCGGGCCCCTCCTATAATTCACCCCTCCACTTT. The rearrangement links TRBV18 to TRBJ1-6; D not certain. CDR3 size: 15 residues. V lost 3 bases to trimming and J lost 0 bases, with 6 bases between them. Germline CDR1 reads KGHSH; CDR2 reads LQKENI.